This T cell receptor (beta chain) was identified in a study of T cell changes during pregnancy in multiple sclerosis (dated by TCRdb to the late 2010s). Turning to the overall study: The study looked at changes in the T cell repertoire across pregnancy in women with multiple sclerosis.

As concerns this clone: Its antigen remains unidentified. No per-base quality is available; no much larger clone lies one base away.

The receptor library was made with the immunoSEQ multiplex PCR assay. What TCRdb holds here is the immuneACCESS table cut down to in-frame rearrangements. Part of the clones is not present; checked against another copy, under half of the missing clones reflect an unresolved V gene, and the others are unexplained. This sample gives roughly 30,000 clones in total; over 75% of them show up just once. The ten top clones hold roughly 4.5% of the sample. Sequences SGDLS (CDR1) and YYNGEE (CDR2) are obtained from the germline V gene. The V end gives up 0 bases and the J end 7 bases, leaving 12 bases in the junction not matched to a gene. The cysteine opens and the phenylalanine closes a CDR3 of 16 amino acids. The retained sequence is limited to the CDR3, 48 bases, with the frame set at the first base.

Specimen: CD8+ T cells from peripheral blood mononuclear cells, collected in the second trimester of pregnancy. The V gene is TRBV9 and the J gene is TRBJ1-2, with 7 bases matching TRBD1. The source of this sequence is a female donor with multiple sclerosis, enrolled in a pregnancy study. The CDR3 amino acid sequence is: CASSVGGSGGLTGYTF. The DNA reads as follows: TGTGCCAGCAGCGTAGGAGGTTCAGGGGGGCTTACTGGCTACACCTTC. Reference TRBV9 and TRBJ1-2 proteins supply the regions before and after the CDR3; the full variable domain is: DSGVTQTPKHLITATGQRVTLRCSPRSGDLSVYWYQQSLDQGLQFLIQYYNGEERAKGNILERFSAQQFPDLHSELNLSSLELGDSALYFCASSVGGSGGLTGYTFGSGTRLTVV.